The 2 T cell receptor beta chains in this list originate from one sample, sequenced in a study of regulatory T cells in long-lasting Graves disease. Researchers made TCR beta libraries by using iRepertoire HTBI primers and running Arm-PCR on CDR3 regions. TCRdb reprocessed the multiplex PCR reads via MiXCR and lists one record per CDR3 protein. Here the sample spans fewer than 650,000 distinct CDR3 sequences, roughly 15% being singletons. The sample's time point: newly diagnosed GD, antithyroid drugs for less than 3 months. TCR sequences were obtained from RNA taken from PBMCs. This sample was shared with a second study, whose subject was T cells in Graves' hyperthyroidism and ophthalmopathy.

Sequencing was performed on peripheral blood mononuclear cells (PBMCs), taken at new diagnosis, from a patient treated with antithyroid drugs. The receptor source for this set is a woman in her twenties or thirties with Graves disease.

This clonotype was seen a handful of times. V gene TRBV5-1 combines with J gene TRBJ2-5, with D perhaps TRBD1 (5 bases). This CDR3 contains 16 residues. Germline values: CDR1 SGHRS, CDR2 YFSETQ. V lost 0 bases and J lost 3, with 15 bases in between. The CDR3 DNA follows: TGCGCCAGCAGCTTGGCCGACAGCAACCAAAAAGAGACCCAGTACTTC. Its translation: CASSLADSNQKETQYF.

The chain has TRBV7-9 and TRBJ2-1; 9 bases fit TRBD2. Germline CDR1 is SEHNR and CDR2 is FQNEAQ (reference sequence). The CDR3 is 16 residues long. Germline trimming cut 2 bases from V and 1 base from J; bases unmatched to any gene: 3. The CDR3 sequence is CASSLLLAGSYNEQFF. For the CDR3, the DNA is TGTGCCAGCAGCTTACTCCTAGCGGGATCCTACAATGAGCAGTTCTTC.